Listed here are 27 T cell receptor beta chains from one sample, sequenced in a study of shared clonotypes between healthy human individuals. Repertoires were generated with immunoSEQ multiplex PCR, while TCRdb's copy carries only in-frame clones and drops some. Here the sample spans approximately 1.9 million clones, just over 90% being singletons. Naive CD8 cells were CD45RO-negative, positively selected for CCR7, excluding terminally differentiated effector memory CD45RA+ cells. The sample comprised naive CD8+ T cells from PBMCs. These receptors came from a man in his late teens or twenties in good health. Some clones in this sample may be carry-over from other donors' samples.

This clone was found a few times. The chain is built from TRBV4-3 and TRBJ1-1; D is possibly TRBD1 (5 bases). Deletions cut 0 bases from V and 3 bases from J, with 14 bases between. The germline CDR1 and CDR2 sequences are LGHNA and YSLEER. The CDR3 is 16 residues long. Here the CDR3 reads CASSQEGGGGDTEAFF. The DNA for the CDR3 is TGCGCCAGCAGCCAAGAGGGGGGTGGAGGGGACACTGAAGCTTTCTTT.

The rearrangement links TRBV14 to TRBJ1-2; 9 bases are shared with TRBD1. The germline CDR1 and CDR2 sequences are SGHDN and FVKESK. The CDR3 consists of 15 residues. With 0 bases clipped from V and 7 bases from J, the junction kept 6 bases outside the gene matches. The CDR3 is CASSQDMTGGRGYTF. In DNA, the CDR3 is TGTGCCAGCAGCCAAGATATGACAGGGGGTCGTGGCTACACCTTC. Combining the CDR3 with reference TRBV14 and TRBJ1-2 gives the whole variable domain EAGVTQFPSHSVIEKGQTVTLRCDPISGHDNLYWYRRVMGKEIKFLLHFVKESKQDESGMPNNRFLAERTGGTYSTLKVQPAELEDSGVYFCASSQDMTGGRGYTFGSGTRLTVV.

The chain combines TRBV19 with TRBJ2-7; D is uncertain. CDR3 length: 16 residues. Trimming took 1 base from V and 0 from J, leaving 13 bases between them. Germline V gives CDR1 LNHDA, CDR2 SQIVND (reference sequence). The CDR3 is CASSIGSGSISYEQYF. In DNA, the CDR3 is TGTGCCAGTAGTATAGGGTCAGGTTCCATCTCCTACGAGCAGTACTTC. Drawing the rest from reference TRBV19 and TRBJ2-7, the complete variable domain is DGGITQSPKYLFRKEGQNVTLSCEQNLNHDAMYWYRQDPGQGLRLIYYSQIVNDFQKGDIAEGYSVSREKKESFPLTVTSAQKNPTAFYLCASSIGSGSISYEQYFGPGTRLTVT.

The chain carries TRBV19 and TRBJ2-1, with D tentatively TRBD1 (8 bases). Germline V gives CDR1 LNHDA, CDR2 SQIVND (reference sequence). Trimming stripped 11 bases from V and 3 bases from J, with 20 bases between. The CDR3 runs to 15 residues. The chain's CDR3 is CASSQGASGYNEQFF. The CDR3 DNA sequence: TGTGCCTCCAGTCAGGGGGCTAGCGGCTACAATGAGCAGTTCTTC.

This rearrangement joins TRBV19 to TRBJ1-5; the match to TRBD1 covers 10 bases. Germline V CDR1 and CDR2: LNHDA, SQIVND (reference sequence). V was pared by 7 bases and J by 0 bases, with 9 bases of the junction left unmatched. The CDR3 consists of 17 residues. As DNA, the CDR3 is TGTGCCAGTACGTGGGACAGGGGCCCTTATAGCAATCAGCCCCAGCATTTT. This translates into CASTWDRGPYSNQPQHF. The whole variable domain, filled in from reference TRBV19 and TRBJ1-5, reads DGGITQSPKYLFRKEGQNVTLSCEQNLNHDAMYWYRQDPGQGLRLIYYSQIVNDFQKGDIAEGYSVSREKKESFPLTVTSAQKNPTAFYLCASTWDRGPYSNQPQHFGDGTRLSIL.

The chain has TRBV6-6 and TRBJ2-1; no definite D call. Between the trimmed V and J ends, which lost 1 base and 8 bases, there was a span of 18 bases. This CDR3 contains 16 residues. Germline lookup yields CDR1 MNHNY and CDR2 SVGAGI (reference sequence). In DNA form, the CDR3 reads TGTGCCAGCAGTTACTATCCCTCGGAGCAGTCTGATGAGCAGTTCTTC. It translates to CASSYYPSEQSDEQFF.

The chain links TRBV7-8 to TRBJ1-6; unclear D gene. V was cut by 3 bases and J by 7 bases, with 10 bases left in between. This CDR3 region has 14 residues. Germline V gene sequence: CDR1 SGHVS, CDR2 FQNEAQ. The CDR3 protein is CASSFPPGNSPLHF. The CDR3 DNA sequence: TGTGCCAGCAGCTTCCCGCCGGGGAATTCACCCCTCCACTTT.

The J gene is TRBJ2-7, the V gene TRBV13; D possibly corresponds to TRBD1 (5 bases). Trimming removed 5 bases from V and 0 bases from J, with 14 bases in between. Germline loops: CDR1 PRHDT, CDR2 FYEKMQ (reference sequence). The CDR3 length is 15 residues. CDR3 nucleotide sequence: TGTGCCAGCAGCCCAGGGTTGTTAAGCTCCTACGAGCAGTACTTC. It translates to CASSPGLLSSYEQYF.

V usage is TRBV13 and J usage is TRBJ2-5; TRBD2 aligns across 13 bases. The CDR3 has 17 amino acids. The J segment lost 1 base and the V segment lost 5 bases, leaving 7 bases of the junction unmatched. The V gene's germline CDR1 is PRHDT and CDR2 FYEKMQ (reference sequence). CDR3 DNA: TGTGCCAGCAGCCTATCGGGACTAGCGGGATTCCAAGAGACCCAGTACTTC. Encoded protein: CASSLSGLAGFQETQYF.

With regard to this clone: In the same sample, other DNA sequences code for this CDR3. The V and J genes are TRBV27 and TRBJ1-5; D possibly corresponds to TRBD1 (5 bases). Germline V gene sequence: CDR1 MNHEY, CDR2 SMNVEV (reference sequence). Trimming left V 4 bases short and J 0 bases short, with 7 bases between. The CDR3 is made up of 14 amino acids. The CDR3 DNA is TGTGCCAGCAGTTGGGGGGGTAGCAATCAGCCCCAGCATTTT. Its translation: CASSWGGSNQPQHF.

This sequence joins TRBV7-8 and TRBJ2-7, with D maybe TRBD2 (5 bases). V dropped 3 bases and J dropped 5 bases, with 11 bases sitting between them. This CDR3 is 13 amino acids long. Germline V gives CDR1 SGHVS, CDR2 FQNEAQ. The CDR3 DNA is TGTGCCAGCAGCTTTAGGACTGTCAACGAGCAGTACTTC. Protein sequence: CASSFRTVNEQYF.

This sequence joins TRBV11-2 and TRBJ2-1, with unresolved D. Germline V gene data show CDR1 as SGHAT and CDR2 as FQNNGV. The CDR3 runs 16 residues. Trimming removed 4 bases from V and 2 bases from J, with 15 bases in between. Here the CDR3 DNA reads TGTGCCAGCAGCTCCGATGGAGAATCCCCCTACAATGAGCAGTTCTTC. Its translation: CASSSDGESPYNEQFF.

The chain uses TRBV6-5 and TRBJ2-7; the D call may be TRBD1 or TRBD2 (5 bases each). The CDR3 consists of 12 residues. Trimming pared 8 bases from V and 1 base from J, leaving 9 bases between. Germline assignment: CDR1 MNHEY and CDR2 SVGAGI. DNA for the CDR3: TGTGCCAGCCAGGGACCTTCCTACGAGCAGTACTTC. This codes for CASQGPSYEQYF.

This clone was observed once. The V and J genes are TRBV27 and TRBJ2-5; D assignment may be TRBD1 or TRBD2 (5 bases each). Germline loops: CDR1 MNHEY, CDR2 SMNVEV (reference sequence). The CDR3 spans 16 residues. The V end lost 2 bases, the J end lost 4 bases, and 17 bases lay between the germline ends. The CDR3 spells CASSLSARGSGETQYF. The CDR3 DNA reads TGTGCCAGCAGTTTAAGCGCTCGGGGCAGTGGAGAGACCCAGTACTTC.

This rearrangement joins TRBV19 to TRBJ2-7, with TRBD1 as a possible D gene (6 bases). Per the germline V gene, CDR1 is LNHDA and CDR2 is SQIVND (reference sequence). The CDR3 runs 14 residues. Trimming shortened V by 5 bases and J by 12 bases, and 23 bases separated the two germline ends. The CDR3 is CASSPLHPGERRYF. CDR3 DNA sequence: TGTGCCAGTAGTCCACTTCACCCAGGGGAACGGCGGTACTTC.

This clone came up once. The chain recombines TRBV7-9 with TRBJ2-3, with D unclear. This CDR3 comprises 18 residues. Germline CDR1 is SEHNR and CDR2 is FQNEAQ (reference sequence). Trimming left V 5 bases short and J 7 bases short, with 28 bases between. CDR3 amino acids: CASSHLGGKRALGYTQYF. CDR3 in DNA: TGTGCCAGCAGCCACTTGGGCGGCAAAAGGGCCTTGGGGTATACGCAGTATTTT.

In DNA form, the CDR3 reads TGTGCCAGCAGCCGCGGGACAGTCCAAGAGACCCAGTACTTC. This encodes CASSRGTVQETQYF. The chain has TRBV7-9 and TRBJ2-5; D may be TRBD1 (7 bases). The CDR3 totals 14 residues. Trimming left V 5 bases short and J 1 base short, with 11 bases between. Germline assignment: CDR1 SEHNR and CDR2 FQNEAQ (reference sequence).

The chain carries TRBV27 and TRBJ2-4; D is ambiguous. CDR3 length: 13 residues. Germline V gene data show CDR1 as MNHEY and CDR2 as SMNVEV (reference sequence). Trimming removed 2 bases at V and 2 bases at J, with 4 bases between. The CDR3 loop reads CASSLRSKNIQYF. The CDR3, as DNA: TGTGCCAGCAGTTTAAGGTCCAAAAACATTCAGTACTTC.

This clone was counted between two and nine times. The chain recombines TRBV7-2 with TRBJ2-2; no clear D. Looked up from germline, CDR1 is SGHTA and CDR2 is FQGNSA. This CDR3 is 18 amino acids long. V lost 1 base, J lost 4 bases, and 19 bases lay in between. The CDR3 nucleotides are TGTGCCAGCAGCTTAGGACGGTGGCACAACAGCTTCACCGGGGAGCTGTTTTTT. This sequence encodes CASSLGRWHNSFTGELFF.

This chain connects TRBV27 to TRBJ2-1; maybe TRBD2 (6 bases). Germline V lookup: CDR1 MNHEY, CDR2 SMNVEV (reference sequence). This CDR3 is built from 15 residues. The V end lost 2 bases, the J end lost 7 bases, and 15 bases lay between the germline ends. This CDR3 is CASSLPTGGWNEQFF. The CDR3 DNA reads TGTGCCAGCAGTTTACCGACCGGGGGTTGGAATGAGCAGTTCTTC.

This chain joins TRBV29-1 and TRBJ2-1; TRBD2 matches at 15 bases. This CDR3 contains 18 residues. The junction had 6 bases not matched to a gene; V was cut back by 3 bases and J by 0 bases. Germline V CDR1 and CDR2: SQVTM, ANQGSEA. DNA for the CDR3: TGCAGCGTTGATCGTGGACTAGCGGGAGGGAGCTCCTACAATGAGCAGTTCTTC. Translation: CSVDRGLAGGSSYNEQFF.

Regarding this clone: The same CDR3 also results from other DNA sequences found in this sample. DNA for the CDR3: TGCAGCGTTGAAGACAGGGGTAATGAGCAGTTCTTC. Residues: CSVEDRGNEQFF. The V gene is TRBV29-1, the J gene TRBJ2-1, with D perhaps matching TRBD1 (6 bases). Looked up from germline, CDR1 is SQVTM and CDR2 is ANQGSEA. Trimming removed 0 bases from V and 7 bases from J, with 7 bases in between. The CDR3 has 12 residues.

V and J are TRBV20-1 and TRBJ1-4, with 7 bases aligning to TRBD1. CDR3 length equals 11 residues. Germline V CDR1 and CDR2: DFQATT, SNEGSKA (reference sequence). The CDR3 spells CGGTENEKLFF. The CDR3 DNA sequence: TGCGGCGGGACAGAGAATGAAAAACTGTTTTTT.

This rearrangement joins TRBV9 to TRBJ2-1; D gene ambiguous. Trimming took off 4 bases at V and 3 bases at J, with 14 bases between the two ends. Per germline, CDR1 SGDLS and CDR2 YYNGEE. There are 15 residues in the CDR3. The CDR3 is CASSTADFIYNEQFF. The DNA of the CDR3 is TGTGCCAGCAGCACCGCCGACTTTATCTACAATGAGCAGTTCTTC.

The genes are TRBV4-1 and TRBJ2-3; 10 bases are a match to TRBD1. The CDR3 covers 17 residues. Germline V gives CDR1 MGHRA, CDR2 YSYEKL. After removal of 3 bases from V and 1 base from J, the junction contained 7 bases not matched to a gene. The CDR3 DNA reads TGCGCCAGCAGCCACCCCGGGACAGGGGACGGCACAGATACGCAGTATTTT. Translating it yields CASSHPGTGDGTDTQYF.

The CDR3 region has the DNA TGTGCCAGCAGCTTGGGACATGCTGGAAACACCATATATTTT. Translated: CASSLGHAGNTIYF. V usage is TRBV5-8 and J usage is TRBJ1-3; D gene unclear. V lost 0 bases and J 2 bases, leaving 6 bases between the germline ends. Per the germline V gene, CDR1 is SGHTS and CDR2 is YDEGEE. This CDR3 has 14 residues.

This chain links TRBV6-5 with TRBJ2-7; D may be TRBD1 or TRBD2 (6 bases each). V dropped 1 base and J dropped 2 bases, with 9 bases sitting between them. CDR3 length: 14 amino acids. In germline, CDR1 is MNHEY, CDR2 SVGAGI. CDR3 coding DNA: TGTGCCAGCAGTTACTATCGGGGGCCCTACGAGCAGTACTTC. This codes for CASSYYRGPYEQYF.